The rows below give T cell receptor beta chains drawn from one sample of a study of Ad26.COV2.S vaccination and SARS-CoV-2 variants. The protocol was immunoSEQ multiplex PCR, while the TCRdb copy is restricted to in-frame clones and leaves out a portion. The sample carries about 400,000 clones, about 91% recorded once. The source was peripheral blood, collected in a trial of Ad26.COV2.S vaccine versus placebo. These receptor sequences come from a person between 18 and 60 years old who received the Ad26.COV2.S COVID-19 vaccine or a placebo. Both conserved end residues are part of each CDR3. A D gene is named only where the DNA matches it firmly. Clone size is given for some rows only: seen once, a few or many times, or a class if the clone is expanded.

cdr3_nt,cdr3_aa,clone_size,j_call,v_call,d_call
TGTGCCAGCAGCCCGGACAGGGCGACCAAAAACATTCAGTACTTC,CASSPDRATKNIQYF,NA,TRBJ2-4,TRBV6-5,TRBD1
TGTGCCAGCAGCTACTTGACAGGCAGCTCCTACAATGAGCAGTTCTTC,CASSYLTGSSYNEQFF,NA,TRBJ2-1,TRBV5-6,NA
TGTGCCAGTAGTATACAAAGGTCGGGAGGCCAAGAGACCCAGTACTTC,CASSIQRSGGQETQYF,NA,TRBJ2-5,TRBV19,TRBD2
TGTGCCAGCAGCGTAGATTCGAGCAGCTATGGCTACACCTTC,CASSVDSSSYGYTF,NA,TRBJ1-2,TRBV9,NA
TGTGCCAGCAGTTACGGGGACCCCCGGAGGGGGGCTGAAGCTTTCTTT,CASSYGDPRRGAEAFF,few,TRBJ1-1,TRBV6-2/TRBV6-3,NA
TGTGCCAGCAGTTACGACCTGGGTTTAGTTGAAGCTTTCTTT,CASSYDLGLVEAFF,NA,TRBJ1-1,TRBV6-5,NA
TGTGCCAGCAGTGGGGCCCCACAGGGAAATGGCTACACCTTC,CASSGAPQGNGYTF,NA,TRBJ1-2,TRBV27,NA
TGTGCCAGCAGTTTCTGGGGCGACGAGCAGTACTTC,CASSFWGDEQYF,NA,TRBJ2-7,TRBV28,NA
TGTGCCAGCAGACCCTGGACTAGCGGGGTAGGCTACGAGCAGTACTTC,CASRPWTSGVGYEQYF,NA,TRBJ2-7,TRBV28,TRBD2
TGTGCCAGCAGTCCCCGGGACAGAAATCAGCCCCAGCATTTT,CASSPRDRNQPQHF,NA,TRBJ1-5,TRBV27,TRBD1
TGTGCCAGCAGTTTTGGGACAGGGCCCTATGGCTACACCTTC,CASSFGTGPYGYTF,NA,TRBJ1-2,TRBV28,TRBD1
TGTGCCAGCAGTTTACCGCGTTTGAGGCGGGCTTCCTACGAGCAGTACTTC,CASSLPRLRRASYEQYF,NA,TRBJ2-7,TRBV28,NA
TGTGCCAGCAGCTTGTTGCGTCCACCCAATGAGCAGTTCTTC,CASSLLRPPNEQFF,NA,TRBJ2-1,TRBV5-5,NA
TGTGCCTGGAGTAGGTTTGTAGAGGGGGCCGGTGGCTACACCTTC,CAWSRFVEGAGGYTF,NA,TRBJ1-2,TRBV30,TRBD1
TGTGCCAGCAGTTTTATGACGGCGACAGATACGCAGTATTTT,CASSFMTATDTQYF,NA,TRBJ2-3,TRBV28,NA
TGTGCCAGCAGCTTACAGGGCTCTGGAAACACCATATATTTT,CASSLQGSGNTIYF,NA,TRBJ1-3,TRBV7-6,NA
TGTGCCAGCAGTTACACCCAAAACAGACAAGAGACCCAGTACTTC,CASSYTQNRQETQYF,many,TRBJ2-5,TRBV6-5,NA
TGTGCCAGCCTCCGGGGCCCGAACACCGGGGAGCTGTTTTTT,CASLRGPNTGELFF,NA,TRBJ2-2,TRBV7-6,NA
TGTGCCAGCAAGAGTGCGGGAGGGCTCTTCGAGCAGTACTTC,CASKSAGGLFEQYF,NA,TRBJ2-7,TRBV28,TRBD2
TGCGCCAGCAGCCAAGAGTGGCAGAATGAAAAACTGTTTTTT,CASSQEWQNEKLFF,once,TRBJ1-4,TRBV4-3,NA
TGTGCCAGCAGCGTAGATGGCAACAACATTCAGTACTTC,CASSVDGNNIQYF,NA,TRBJ2-4,TRBV9,NA
TGTGCCAGCAGCAATCCGGAGCGGGAGGGGGTCAAAAACATTCAGTACTTC,CASSNPEREGVKNIQYF,NA,TRBJ2-4,TRBV21-1,NA
TGTGCCAGCAGCCTCACCGGGGGGACCCAGTACTTC,CASSLTGGTQYF,NA,TRBJ2-5,TRBV7-3,NA
TGTGCCAGCTCACCGCCACAGGTACCCTCTAACTATGGCTACACCTTC,CASSPPQVPSNYGYTF,NA,TRBJ1-2,TRBV18,NA
TGTGCCAGCAGTATGACAGGGTCCACCGGGGAGCTGTTTTTT,CASSMTGSTGELFF,NA,TRBJ2-2,TRBV6-6,TRBD1
TGTGCCAGCAGACAAACAGCTAACTATGGCTACACCTTC,CASRQTANYGYTF,NA,TRBJ1-2,TRBV6-5,NA